The 18 T cell receptor beta chains listed next were all sequenced from one sample in a study of identical twins. TCRdb called the 5' RACE reads again in MiXCR, with one record for every CDR3 protein. The repertoire includes 400,000 to 550,000 distinct CDR3 sequences, about 24% of them detected once, and approximately 2.9% sits in the top ten. In addition, the sample was reused for a study of T cells expressing NK-cell markers.

Material: CD4+ T cells sorted from blood. The receptors here all came from a woman aged 18-29 years in good health.

This clonotype was observed a few times. The DNA of the CDR3 is TGCGCCAGCAACAACGGGGGGGCGGTAGATACGCAGTATTTT. Translated, it gives CASNNGGAVDTQYF. V is TRBV5-1 and J is TRBJ2-3, with 8 bases matching TRBD2. This CDR3 contains 14 residues. Germline V gene data show CDR1 as SGHRS and CDR2 as YFSETQ. V trimming: 6 bases; J trimming: 5 bases; junction bases outside the gene matches: 8. Drawing the rest from reference TRBV5-1 and TRBJ2-3, the complete variable domain is KAGVTQTPRYLIKTRGQQVTLSCSPISGHRSVSWYQQTPGQGLQFLFEYFSETQRNKGNFPGRFSGRQFSNSRSEMNVSTLELGDSALYLCASNNGGAVDTQYFGPGTRLTVL.

This clonotype was recorded many times. This chain uses TRBV6-1 with TRBJ2-3; 8 bases line up with TRBD1. Germline-derived CDR1 and CDR2 are MNHNS and SASEGT. The ends lost 8 bases at V and 3 bases at J; junction bases unmatched: 13. The CDR3 has 16 amino acids. CDR3 DNA sequence: TGTGCCAGCCGAGGCCTTGGACAGGGTGAGACAGATACGCAGTATTTT. This sequence encodes CASRGLGQGETDTQYF.

The rearrangement joins TRBV10-3 to TRBJ2-5; perhaps D is TRBD1 or TRBD2 (6 bases each). V was cut by 3 bases and J by 1 base, with 12 bases left in between. The germline gives CDR1 ENHRY, CDR2 SYGVKD. The CDR3 spans 15 residues. The CDR3 sequence is CAISDAGDSQETQYF. The DNA for the CDR3 is TGTGCCATCAGTGACGCAGGGGACTCCCAAGAGACCCAGTACTTC.

This clonotype was recorded a few times. The gene calls are TRBV9 and TRBJ2-7, with D possibly TRBD2 on 5 matching bases. V was pared by 4 bases and J by 6 bases, with 14 bases between. Germline V gives CDR1 SGDLS, CDR2 YYNGEE. CDR3 length: 13 residues. CDR3 sequence (DNA): TGTGCCAGCAGCCAGGACCTAGAGGGCGAGCAGTACTTC. Protein: CASSQDLEGEQYF. The full variable domain, with the rest looked up from reference TRBV9 and TRBJ2-7, is DSGVTQTPKHLITATGQRVTLRCSPRSGDLSVYWYQQSLDQGLQFLIQYYNGEERAKGNILERFSAQQFPDLHSELNLSSLELGDSALYFCASSQDLEGEQYFGPGTRLTVT.

The chain recombines TRBV27 with TRBJ2-1; D perhaps matches TRBD1 (5 bases). Trimming removed 6 bases at V and 3 bases at J, with 15 bases between. Germline V lookup: CDR1 MNHEY, CDR2 SMNVEV (reference sequence). CDR3 length: 15 residues. This CDR3 is CASSPVTAFYNEQFF. The CDR3 DNA is TGTGCCAGCAGCCCAGTGACAGCTTTCTACAATGAGCAGTTCTTC.

The rearrangement uses TRBV29-1 and TRBJ2-4; 10 bases match TRBD1. Per germline, CDR1 SQVTM and CDR2 ANQGSEA. The CDR3 loop spans 11 amino acids. After removal of 7 bases from V and 7 bases from J, the junction contained 1 base not matched to a gene. The CDR3 is CSGGQGNIQYF. DNA for the CDR3: TGCAGCGGGGGACAGGGGAACATTCAGTACTTC.

This clonotype was detected a few times. The chain recombines TRBV6-5 with TRBJ1-5, with a possible D match to TRBD1 (5 bases). Trimming removed 1 base from V and 7 bases from J, with 17 bases in between. This CDR3 spans 16 amino acids. CDR1 is MNHEY and CDR2 is SVGAGI in the germline V gene. Here the CDR3 reads CASSYLGPLSGQPQHF. CDR3 DNA sequence: TGTGCCAGCAGTTACTTGGGACCCTTGTCAGGGCAGCCCCAGCATTTT.

This clonotype was seen a few times. V gene TRBV20-1 combines with J gene TRBJ2-2; 7 bases map to TRBD2. The CDR3 consists of 15 residues. Germline V gene lookup returns CDR1 DFQATT and CDR2 SNEGSKA (reference sequence). V lost 6 bases, J lost 7 bases, and 14 bases stayed unmatched. As DNA, the CDR3 is TGCAGTGCGACCCGACTAGCAGTCTCCAGCGGGGAGCTGTTTTTT. This translates into CSATRLAVSSGELFF.

This clonotype was detected many times. This chain links TRBV10-3 with TRBJ1-1, with D possibly matching TRBD1 (5 bases). Per the germline V gene, CDR1 is ENHRY and CDR2 is SYGVKD. Trimming removed 10 bases at V and 1 base at J, with 16 bases between. There are 14 residues in the CDR3. This chain's CDR3 is CASGPWGTNTEAFF. In nucleotides, the CDR3 is TGTGCCAGCGGGCCTTGGGGGACGAACACTGAAGCTTTCTTT.

This chain connects TRBV5-6 to TRBJ2-1, with TRBD1 matching over 8 bases. The CDR3 consists of 14 residues. Losses at the gene ends were 5 bases for V and 4 bases for J; bases not matched to a gene: 5. Germline V gives CDR1 SGHDT, CDR2 YYEEEE. This chain's CDR3 is CASSPRQGYNEQFF. The CDR3 nucleotides are TGTGCCAGCAGTCCGCGACAGGGGTACAATGAGCAGTTCTTC. Drawing the rest from reference TRBV5-6 and TRBJ2-1, the complete variable domain is DAGVTQSPTHLIKTRGQQVTLRCSPKSGHDTVSWYQQALGQGPQFIFQYYEEEERQRGNFPDRFSGHQFPNYSSELNVNALLLGDSALYLCASSPRQGYNEQFFGPGTRLTVL.

The chain carries TRBV5-1 and TRBJ2-1; D possibly uses TRBD1 or TRBD2 (5 bases each). CDR3 length equals 18 residues. Trimming stripped 0 bases from V and 0 bases from J, with 16 bases between. From germline, CDR1 is SGHRS and CDR2 YFSETQ. Written as DNA, the CDR3 is TGCGCCAGCAGCTTGGTCGGGGCAATACCGAGCTCCTACAATGAGCAGTTCTTC. Its translation: CASSLVGAIPSSYNEQFF.

The chain has TRBV4-3 and TRBJ2-6; the match to TRBD1 covers 7 bases. Germline CDR1 LGHNA, CDR2 YSLEER. With V trimmed by 2 bases and J by 4 bases, 11 bases remained unmatched. CDR3 size: 18 residues. The CDR3 spells CASSQPRQGLGGANVLTF. As DNA, the CDR3 is TGCGCCAGCAGCCAACCCAGACAGGGCCTGGGGGGGGCCAACGTCCTGACTTTC.

A few counts support this clonotype. This rearrangement joins TRBV12-3 or TRBV12-4 to TRBJ2-1, with TRBD2 as a possible D gene (6 bases). The V gene lost 6 bases and the J gene lost 6 bases, with 18 bases spanning the gap. CDR3 length: 15 residues. Written as DNA, the CDR3 is TGTGCCAGCAGCCCCAGCGGTGGGGGGACCAATGAGCAGTTCTTC. This encodes CASSPSGGGTNEQFF.

This clonotype has just a few counts. The chain links TRBV5-5 to TRBJ2-1; D call uncertain. The V end lost 1 base, the J end lost 5 bases, and 19 bases lay between the germline ends. The germline V gene encodes CDR1 SGHKS and CDR2 YYEKEE (reference sequence). The CDR3 has 17 residues. CDR3 coding DNA: TGTGCCAGCAGCTTGTTTTTTCTCGGACGCCTTAACAATGAGCAGTTCTTC. It codes for CASSLFFLGRLNNEQFF.

The chain has TRBV10-2 and TRBJ1-1, with 8 bases identical to TRBD1. V shed 8 bases, J shed 5 bases, and the junction held 1 base outside the gene matches. Per the germline V gene, CDR1 is WSHSY and CDR2 is SAAADI. There are 11 residues in the CDR3. The CDR3 bases are TGCGCCAGCGGGACAGGAACTGAAGCTTTCTTT. Its protein is CASGTGTEAFF.

V and J are TRBV6-1 and TRBJ1-4; D is undetermined. CDR3 length: 13 residues. V lost 3 bases to trimming and J lost 4 bases, with 6 bases between them. Looked up from germline, CDR1 is MNHNS and CDR2 is SASEGT. In DNA, the CDR3 is TGTGCCAGCAGTGACGCCTTTAATGAAAAACTGTTTTTT. Residues: CASSDAFNEKLFF.

This clonotype was observed a handful of times. The chain links TRBV29-1 to TRBJ2-1; 9 bases are shared with TRBD1. V lost 1 base to trimming and J lost 2 bases; unmatched junction nucleotides: 3. Per germline, CDR1 SQVTM and CDR2 ANQGSEA. There are 15 residues in the CDR3. CDR3 in amino acids: CSVEGDRDTYNEQFF. As DNA, the CDR3 is TGCAGCGTTGAAGGGGACAGGGACACCTACAATGAGCAGTTCTTC.

The rearrangement joins TRBV5-1 to TRBJ2-2; D gene unclear. With 3 bases removed from V and 4 bases from J, the gap between germline ends came to 10 bases. Germline V gene data show CDR1 as SGHRS and CDR2 as YFSETQ. The CDR3 totals 14 residues. This CDR3 reads CASSWLSFTGELFF. Here the CDR3 DNA reads TGCGCCAGCAGCTGGCTCAGCTTCACCGGGGAGCTGTTTTTT. The complete variable domain, with remaining parts taken from reference TRBV5-1 and TRBJ2-2, reads KAGVTQTPRYLIKTRGQQVTLSCSPISGHRSVSWYQQTPGQGLQFLFEYFSETQRNKGNFPGRFSGRQFSNSRSEMNVSTLELGDSALYLCASSWLSFTGELFFGEGSRLTVL.